This T cell receptor (beta chain) comes out of a study of shared clonotypes between healthy human individuals. At the level of the study: For every donor, three CD4 naive, three CD4 memory, two CD8 naive and one CD8 memory plates were used. Whole-study results and caveats: Naive subsets tended to show greater estimated richness than memory subsets.

Libraries were prepared by immunoSEQ multiplex PCR; TCRdb keeps only in-frame clonotypes and omits some of them. The sample lists millions of clones; approximately 92% were seen once. The CDR3 contains 14 residues. The germline gives CDR1 SSHAT, CDR2 FNYEAQ (reference sequence). In the case of this clone: What it binds is unknown.

The sample consisted of naive CD4+ T cells sorted from blood. Subset specified: CD45RA+ positively selected. The TCR sequence derives from a man aged 18 to 30 in good health. V is TRBV7-7 and J is TRBJ2-1; TRBD1 matches at 12 bases. The CDR3: CASGPGQGASEQFF. CDR3 in DNA: TGTGCTAGCGGCCCGGGACAGGGGGCAAGTGAGCAGTTCTTC.